These 15 T cell receptor beta chains originate from one sample sequenced in a study of blood T cell repertoires in COVID-19. Assay: immunoSEQ multiplex PCR; the TCRdb copy retains only in-frame clones and omits some. Of 130,000 to 150,000 clones detected, roughly 79% appear once; the ten largest clones hold roughly 8%. Sequenced sample: peripheral blood. Source of these receptors: a human donor with acute or convalescent COVID-19. The donor label of this sample is uncertain.

This clone was counted once. This chain uses TRBV18 with TRBJ1-5, with D possibly TRBD1 on 6 matching bases. There are 15 residues in the CDR3. Germline CDR1 KGHSH, CDR2 LQKENI. V lost 3 bases, J lost 2 bases, and 11 bases lay in between. The CDR3 DNA is TGTGCCAGCTCACCGGGAAGACAGGGCAATCAGCCCCAGCATTTT. As protein: CASSPGRQGNQPQHF.

The chain couples TRBV5-1 to TRBJ1-1, with no clear D. The CDR3 sequence is 15 residues long. Trimming pared 0 bases from V and 0 bases from J, leaving 9 bases between. The germline V gene has CDR1 SGHRS and CDR2 YFSETQ. CDR3 region: CASSLEGGMNTEAFF. CDR3 sequence (DNA): TGCGCCAGCAGCTTGGAGGGCGGGATGAACACTGAAGCTTTCTTT.

The sample holds one count of this clone. The V and J genes are TRBV13 and TRBJ2-5; D perhaps matches TRBD1 (6 bases). The V end was cut by 0 bases, the J end by 5 bases, with 10 bases between. The CDR3 loop spans 14 amino acids. CDR1 is PRHDT and CDR2 is FYEKMQ in the germline V gene (reference sequence). This CDR3 is CASSLGQGEETQYF. The CDR3 coding sequence is TGTGCCAGCAGCTTAGGACAGGGAGAGGAGACCCAGTACTTC.

The DNA of the CDR3 is TGCGCCAGCAGCCCGATGAATACCGGGACTCTGGGGGTATACGAGCAGTACTTC. Translated: CASSPMNTGTLGVYEQYF. The V gene is TRBV5-1, the J gene TRBJ2-7; maybe TRBD2 (6 bases). The CDR3 sequence is 18 residues long. Per germline, CDR1 SGHRS and CDR2 YFSETQ. With 4 bases removed from V and 4 bases from J, the gap between germline ends came to 27 bases.

This clone was seen a single time. The chain combines TRBV5-4 with TRBJ1-1; TRBD1 might be the D (5 bases). The CDR3 totals 13 residues. Per the germline V gene, CDR1 is SGHNT and CDR2 is YYREEE (reference sequence). V lost 0 bases to trimming and J lost 3 bases, with 6 bases between them. The CDR3 nucleotides are TGTGCCAGCAGCTTGGAGACAGACACTGAAGCTTTCTTT. Translation gives CASSLETDTEAFF.

V usage is TRBV10-3 and J usage is TRBJ1-1; D gene uncertain. Deletions cut 5 bases from V and 4 bases from J, with 17 bases between. The V gene's germline CDR1 is ENHRY and CDR2 SYGVKD. The CDR3 totals 15 residues. CDR3 loop: CAISPSGGLGTEAFF. CDR3 coding DNA: TGTGCCATCAGTCCGAGCGGCGGGCTGGGCACTGAAGCTTTCTTT.

This sequence joins TRBV20-1 and TRBJ1-2; no clear D. V was cut by 3 bases and J by 2 bases, with 4 bases left in between. This CDR3 has 11 amino acids. The germline CDR1 and CDR2 sequences are DFQATT and SNEGSKA (reference sequence). CDR3 loop: CSARENYGYTF. DNA for the CDR3: TGCAGTGCTAGGGAGAACTATGGCTACACCTTC.

V usage is TRBV7-9 and J usage is TRBJ1-2; 10 bases are shared with TRBD1. The CDR3 has 16 amino acids. Germline V CDR1 and CDR2: SEHNR, FQNEAQ (reference sequence). Trimming took 5 bases from V and 8 from J; bases not matched to a gene: 14. CDR3 nucleotide sequence: TGTGCCAGCAGCCCCCCAAGACAGGGGGCGTCGAAAGGCTACACCTTC. Its protein product is CASSPPRQGASKGYTF.

The gene calls are TRBV4-1 and TRBJ2-1; tentatively, D is TRBD2 (6 bases). This CDR3 spans 18 amino acids. V dropped 1 base and J dropped 0 bases, with 16 bases sitting between them. From germline, CDR1 is MGHRA and CDR2 YSYEKL. The DNA for the CDR3 is TGCGCCAGCAGCCAAGTTTCCTCACTAGCCAACTCCTACAATGAGCAGTTCTTC. It specifies CASSQVSSLANSYNEQFF.

The chain carries TRBV14 and TRBJ1-1; TRBD1 agrees at 7 bases. CDR3 length: 14 residues. V gave up 3 bases and J gave up 2 bases; unmatched junction bases: 3. Germline loops: CDR1 SGHDN, CDR2 FVKESK. The CDR3 is CASSHRGRNTEAFF. CDR3 DNA sequence: TGTGCCAGCAGCCACAGGGGGAGAAACACTGAAGCTTTCTTT.

This chain connects TRBV6-5 to TRBJ1-1; the D gene is possibly TRBD1 (6 bases). V was clipped by 7 bases and J by 5 bases, with 20 bases between them. From germline, CDR1 is MNHEY and CDR2 SVGAGI. The CDR3 runs 15 residues. The chain's CDR3 is CASIPSGGVLTEAFF. CDR3 nucleotide sequence: TGTGCCAGCATCCCAAGTGGGGGCGTTCTGACTGAAGCTTTCTTT.

The CDR3 protein is CASSPGQRYNEQFF. The CDR3 nucleotides read TGTGCCAGCAGCCCGGGACAGAGATACAATGAGCAGTTCTTC. The chain couples TRBV9 to TRBJ2-1, with 7 bases matching TRBD1. The CDR3 spans 14 residues. The germline gives CDR1 SGDLS, CDR2 YYNGEE. J was trimmed by 4 bases and V by 4 bases; bases with no gene match: 5.

The genes are TRBV15 and TRBJ2-1, with 12 bases identical to TRBD2. The ends lost 1 base at V and 5 bases at J; junction bases unmatched: 9. The CDR3 totals 18 residues. Per germline, CDR1 LNHNV and CDR2 YYDKDF (reference sequence). The CDR3: CATSRGSASGGADNEQFF. CDR3 DNA sequence: TGTGCCACCAGCAGAGGATCGGCTAGCGGGGGGGCGGACAATGAGCAGTTCTTC.

The V gene is TRBV28, the J gene TRBJ2-7; 9 bases match TRBD1. Unmatched junction bases numbered 9, after V lost 4 bases and J lost 5 bases. The CDR3 is 15 residues long. Germline V gene sequence: CDR1 MDHEN, CDR2 SYDVKM. In nucleotides, the CDR3 is TGTGCCAGCAGTTCCTCAGGGACAGGGAGCCACGAGCAGTACTTC. Translated: CASSSSGTGSHEQYF.

The CDR3 protein is CASSVGGGATEAFF. The DNA of the CDR3 is TGTGCCAGCAGCGTTGGTGGAGGGGCCACTGAAGCTTTCTTT. V gene TRBV9 combines with J gene TRBJ1-1, with D tentatively TRBD1 (5 bases). Trimming cost V 2 bases and J 4 bases, with 12 bases left between them. CDR1 and CDR2 from the germline V gene are SGDLS and YYNGEE. This CDR3 contains 14 residues.